The 12 T cell receptor beta chains below come from one sample, sequenced in a study of cytomegalovirus exposure and HLA in healthy donors. The primer mix had 60 Vbeta and 13 Jbeta primers. Generated by immunoSEQ multiplex PCR, the TCRdb table keeps only in-frame clones and is missing some. The data show about 130,000 clones, approximately 10% seen once. The sequenced sample was PBMCs. The receptor set was obtained from a young woman in good health and CMV-seropositive.

V is TRBV9 and J is TRBJ2-7, with 8 bases matching TRBD2. The germline CDR1 and CDR2 sequences are SGDLS and YYNGEE. The CDR3 runs 16 residues. V dropped 2 bases and J dropped 3; count of bases not matched to a gene: 10. CDR3 region: CASSVDPGLGLYEQYF. For the CDR3, the DNA is TGTGCCAGCAGCGTTGACCCGGGACTAGGGCTCTACGAGCAGTACTTC.

The V call is TRBV9, the J call TRBJ1-3; maybe TRBD1 (6 bases). Germline V gene sequence: CDR1 SGDLS, CDR2 YYNGEE. The V end was cut by 4 bases, the J end by 1 base, with 12 bases between. CDR3 length: 15 amino acids. DNA of the CDR3: TGTGCCAGCAGCCCGGACAGTCATTCTGGAAACACCATATATTTT. It translates to CASSPDSHSGNTIYF.

This chain links TRBV5-5 with TRBJ1-2; no firm D call. Germline values: CDR1 SGHKS, CDR2 YYEKEE (reference sequence). The CDR3 has 14 residues. The V gene lost 4 bases and the J gene lost 4 bases, with 14 bases spanning the gap. The CDR3 region is CASSPLGASYGYTF. The CDR3 DNA reads as TGTGCCAGCAGCCCCTTGGGAGCTAGCTATGGCTACACCTTC.

This chain links TRBV5-4 with TRBJ2-1; TRBD2 aligns across 12 bases. The CDR3 is 16 residues long. V shed 4 bases, J shed 4 bases, and the junction held 6 bases outside the gene matches. Germline CDR1 is SGHNT and CDR2 is YYREEE (reference sequence). CDR3 residues: CASSPTSGSLYNEQFF. The CDR3 nucleotides are TGTGCCAGCAGCCCGACTAGCGGGAGTCTTTACAATGAGCAGTTCTTC.

The rearrangement uses TRBV5-1 and TRBJ1-4; D is unresolved. Trimming took 4 bases from V and 2 from J, leaving 12 bases between them. The CDR3 consists of 15 residues. CDR1 is SGHRS, CDR2 YFSETQ, per germline. This chain's CDR3 is CASSVDQRTNEKLFF. The CDR3 nucleotides read TGCGCCAGCAGCGTCGACCAGCGGACTAATGAAAAACTGTTTTTT.

This clone has just a few counts. The gene calls are TRBV6-1 and TRBJ2-1; D possibly corresponds to TRBD2 (7 bases). V lost 7 bases and J 10 bases, leaving 17 bases between the germline ends. CDR3 size: 13 residues. From germline, CDR1 is MNHNS and CDR2 SASEGT. CDR3 sequence (DNA): TGTGCCAGCATGAGACTAGCCACAGGGGAGCAGTTCTTC. Translating gives CASMRLATGEQFF.

The rearrangement links TRBV7-2 to TRBJ2-7; possibly TRBD1 for D (6 bases). The CDR3 has 15 amino acids. Germline V gene lookup returns CDR1 SGHTA and CDR2 FQGNSA. Trimming cost V 1 base and J 2 bases, with 12 bases left between them. The CDR3 coding sequence is TGTGCCAGCAGCTTAGAGGGGGAATGGACCTACGAGCAGTACTTC. Amino acids: CASSLEGEWTYEQYF. Filled out from reference TRBV7-2 and TRBJ2-7, the complete variable domain reads GAGVSQSPSNKVTEKGKDVELRCDPISGHTALYWYRQSLGQGLEFLIYFQGNSAPDKSGLPSDRFSAERTGGSVSTLTIQRTQQEDSAVYLCASSLEGEWTYEQYFGPGTRLTVT.

This clone is labeled medium-sized (0.01 to 0.1%). Other DNA sequences in the same sample also yield this CDR3. V gene TRBV29-1 combines with J gene TRBJ1-1, with no clear D. CDR3 length: 12 residues. Trimming pared 7 bases from V and 1 base from J, leaving 10 bases between. Germline V gene data show CDR1 as SQVTM and CDR2 as ANQGSEA. CDR3 protein: CSGREGNTEAFF. CDR3 sequence (DNA): TGCAGCGGGAGGGAGGGGAACACTGAAGCTTTCTTT.

The rearrangement uses TRBV9 and TRBJ2-1; 8 nucleotides agree with TRBD2. CDR3 length equals 15 residues. Looked up from germline, CDR1 is SGDLS and CDR2 is YYNGEE. Trimming at V came to 1 base and at J to 2 bases, leaving 2 bases not matched to a gene. CDR3 nucleotides: TGTGCCAGCAGCGTAAGCGGGAGTACCTACAATGAGCAGTTCTTC. Amino acids: CASSVSGSTYNEQFF.

A few counts support this clone. V gene TRBV5-1 combines with J gene TRBJ2-2, with a weak D call TRBD1 (6 bases). Per germline, CDR1 SGHRS and CDR2 YFSETQ. CDR3 length: 15 residues. The germline V and J ends were trimmed by 4 bases and 0 bases, with 10 bases remaining between them. CDR3 sequence (DNA): TGCGCCAGCAGCCCACGGACAGCGAACACCGGGGAGCTGTTTTTT. Translation: CASSPRTANTGELFF.

The gene calls are TRBV5-1 and TRBJ2-1, with D possibly being TRBD1 (6 bases). This CDR3 is 13 amino acids long. In germline, CDR1 is SGHRS, CDR2 YFSETQ. V gave up 4 bases and J gave up 4 bases, with 9 bases separating them. The CDR3 protein is CASSTGQYNEQFF. For the CDR3, the DNA is TGCGCCAGCAGCACAGGACAGTACAATGAGCAGTTCTTC.

The chain recombines TRBV28 with TRBJ1-2; TRBD1 aligns across 9 bases. J was trimmed by 4 bases and V by 4 bases; bases with no gene match: 7. The CDR3 spans 15 residues. The germline CDR1 and CDR2 sequences are MDHEN and SYDVKM. CDR3 in DNA: TGTGCCAGCAGTTCGGGACAGGGCACCCCCTATGGCTACACCTTC. It codes for CASSSGQGTPYGYTF.